These T cell receptor beta chains were read from a single sample in a study of identical twins. One entry per CDR3 protein, called by TCRdb with MiXCR from the 5' RACE reads. Here the sample spans about 690,000 distinct CDR3 sequences, 5.5% to 7.5% being singletons. Sequences were obtained from naive T cells sorted from blood. These receptors all come from a man younger than 30 in good health. Each CDR3 is given with its conserved first and last residue. A D gene is named only where the DNA matches it firmly. Expanded clones are given a class, and other clones once, few, many or no size at all.

abundance	d_gene	v_gene	j_gene	CDR3nt	CDR3aa
many	TRBD2	TRBV12-3/TRBV12-4	TRBJ2-1	TGTGCCAGCAGTTTTGGGGGACTAGCGGGCAATGAGCAGTTCTTC	CASSFGGLAGNEQFF
NA	TRBD1	TRBV27	TRBJ1-1	TGTGCCAGCAGAACGACAGGGGGAGTAGGTGAAGCTTTCTTT	CASRTTGGVGEAFF
many	TRBD2	TRBV5-1	TRBJ2-3	TGCGCCAGCAGCTTGGCCTTACTAGCGGGAGGACTGAGCACAGATACGCAGTATTTT	CASSLALLAGGLSTDTQYF
few	NA	TRBV30	TRBJ2-7	TGTGCCTGGGGACACTACGAGCAGTACTTC	CAWGHYEQYF
few	NA	TRBV11-2	TRBJ2-3	TGTGCCAGCAGCTTGAGTGTGGGACCCATCACAGATACGCAGTATTTT	CASSLSVGPITDTQYF
NA	TRBD1	TRBV20-1	TRBJ2-5	TGCAGTGTTCTAGGCGGGACAGGGGTTTTTGAGACCCAGTACTTC	CSVLGGTGVFETQYF
NA	TRBD2	TRBV4-1	TRBJ2-1	TGCGCCAGCAGCCGCCGACTAGCGGGAGGGCTGGAGGATGAGCAGTTCTTC	CASSRRLAGGLEDEQFF
few	NA	TRBV4-1	TRBJ2-3	TGCGCCAGCAGCCAAGGCCTTGGAGCGTCTAGCACAGATACGCAGTATTTT	CASSQGLGASSTDTQYF
few	NA	TRBV3-1	TRBJ2-5	TGTGCCAGCAGCCAAGTGGACGAAAGCGGGACCCAGTACTTC	CASSQVDESGTQYF
many	NA	TRBV7-6	TRBJ1-4	TGTGCCAGCAGCTTAGACCTCGGGGAGGAAAAACTGTTTTTT	CASSLDLGEEKLFF
many	TRBD2	TRBV28	TRBJ2-7	TGTGCCAGCCTCTGGAGTGGGACTAGCGGGAGGAGGTACTTC	CASLWSGTSGRRYF
few	TRBD2	TRBV10-3	TRBJ2-1	TGTGCCATCAGTACTAGCGCCAACTACAATGAGCAGTTCTTC	CAISTSANYNEQFF
few	NA	TRBV27	TRBJ2-1	TGTGCCAGCAGTTTATGGCAGGTAGACAATGAGCAGTTCTTC	CASSLWQVDNEQFF
NA	TRBD2	TRBV5-1	TRBJ2-1	TGCGCCAGCAGCGGGATACTAGCGGCGACGATTTACAATGAGCAGTTCTTC	CASSGILAATIYNEQFF
few	TRBD2	TRBV12-3/TRBV12-4	TRBJ2-3	TGTGCCAGCAGGTTTGCGGGGGCAGATACGCAGTATTTT	CASRFAGADTQYF
NA	NA	TRBV5-1	TRBJ1-6	TGCGCCAGCAGCTTGGCCCCCCCAGGGCCGGTTTCACCCCTCCACTTT	CASSLAPPGPVSPLHF
NA	NA	TRBV24-1	TRBJ1-5	TGTGCCACCAGTGAGTCGGGCAATCAGCCCCAGCATTTT	CATSESGNQPQHF
many	TRBD1	TRBV10-3	TRBJ2-3	TGTGCCTCGAGGGGGACAGGACTACAACCCCTTAACACAGATACGCAGTATTTT	CASRGTGLQPLNTDTQYF
many	TRBD1	TRBV3-1	TRBJ2-1	TGTGCCAGCAGCCACCAGAACGGTCAGGGGGCGCACAATGAGCAGTTCTTC	CASSHQNGQGAHNEQFF
few	TRBD2	TRBV18	TRBJ2-1	TGTGCCAGCTCGCAAACCAGCGGGAGAGGTTACAATGAGCAGTTCTTC	CASSQTSGRGYNEQFF
many	TRBD1	TRBV9	TRBJ2-7	TGTGCCAGCAGCGTAGGACGGGACAGCTCCTTCGAGCAGTACTTC	CASSVGRDSSFEQYF
few	NA	TRBV28	TRBJ2-2	TGTGCCAGCAGTTTATTCGGTGGTTCGGGCACAGGGCACACCGGGGAGCTGTTTTTT	CASSLFGGSGTGHTGELFF
few	NA	TRBV12-3/TRBV12-4	TRBJ1-3	TGTGCCAGCACCGCAATGGGATTTGGAAACACCATATATTTT	CASTAMGFGNTIYF
NA	NA	TRBV9	TRBJ1-3	TGTGCCAGTAGCGCGGCGGGGGAAGGAAACACCATATATTTT	CASSAAGEGNTIYF
NA	NA	TRBV18	TRBJ2-1	TGTGCCAGCTCACCCGACAAGAATTACAATGAGCAGTTCTTC	CASSPDKNYNEQFF
many	TRBD2	TRBV24-1	TRBJ2-5	TGTGCCACCAGCCCCCGAAAACTGGGACTAGGAGAAGAGACCCAGTACTTC	CATSPRKLGLGEETQYF
many	TRBD2	TRBV12-3/TRBV12-4	TRBJ2-7	TGTGCCAGCAGTACCCGGGGAGGGGCCTCCTACGAGCAGTACTTC	CASSTRGGASYEQYF
NA	NA	TRBV9	TRBJ2-7	TGTGCCAGCGGGGCGGACTTACCCTACGAGCAGTACTTC	CASGADLPYEQYF
many	NA	TRBV5-1	TRBJ2-3	TGCGCCAGCGCTCTGAGTCTAGCGACAGATACGCAGTATTTT	CASALSLATDTQYF
many	NA	TRBV6-2/TRBV6-3	TRBJ2-3	TGTGCCAGCAGACGACGGCGGACAGATACGCAGTATTTT	CASRRRRTDTQYF
many	NA	TRBV7-8	TRBJ2-2	TGTGCCAGCAGCTTAGCGGCCGGGAGTAACACCGGGGAGCTGTTTTTT	CASSLAAGSNTGELFF
few	TRBD2	TRBV7-8	TRBJ2-3	TGTGCCAGCAGCCCCCGAGAGACTAGCGGGACCGTTGGTACGCAGTATTTT	CASSPRETSGTVGTQYF